The present T cell receptor beta chain was sequenced within a study of graft-versus-host responses after intestinal transplantation. Study information: Multivisceral, liver-intestinal, or isolated intestinal grafts were transplanted into recipients. Tacrolimus and steroids were given for around three years to all recipients after anti-thymocyte globulin induction. General observations from the study: The study associated peak circulating GvH clone levels with early post-transplant HvG declines. The recipient marrow held GvH clones, and some of them showed up first in ileum or blood.

Using immunoSEQ multiplex PCR, the repertoire was profiled, and TCRdb retains in-frame clones only, with some absent. The sample carries under 45,000 clones, over 90% recorded once. Trimming removed 0 bases from V and 1 base from J; junction bases left unmatched: 5. The V gene's germline CDR1 is ENHRY and CDR2 SYGVKD. This CDR3 region has 16 residues. In its sample, this clone was seen once. Its antigen is unidentified. Sequenced material: PBMCs, taken 734 days after intestinal transplantation. This chain joins TRBV10-3 and TRBJ2-7, with TRBD2 matching 8 bases. This TCR derives from a human patient who received an intestinal transplant, so some T cells may come from the graft donor. CDR3 DNA sequence: TGTGCCATCAGTGAGTCAGGCTCGGGGGGGTCCTACGAGCAGTACTTC. The encoded protein is CAISESGSGGSYEQYF.